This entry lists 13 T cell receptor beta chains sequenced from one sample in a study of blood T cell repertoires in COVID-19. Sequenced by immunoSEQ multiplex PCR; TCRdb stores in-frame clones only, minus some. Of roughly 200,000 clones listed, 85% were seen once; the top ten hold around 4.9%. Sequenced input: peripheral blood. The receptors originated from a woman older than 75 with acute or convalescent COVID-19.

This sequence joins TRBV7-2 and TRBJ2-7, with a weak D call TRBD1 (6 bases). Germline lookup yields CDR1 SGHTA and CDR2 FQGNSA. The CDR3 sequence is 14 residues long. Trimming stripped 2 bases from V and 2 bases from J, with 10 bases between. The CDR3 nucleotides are TGTGCCAGCAGCTTATACGGGACAACCTACGAGCAGTACTTC. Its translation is CASSLYGTTYEQYF.

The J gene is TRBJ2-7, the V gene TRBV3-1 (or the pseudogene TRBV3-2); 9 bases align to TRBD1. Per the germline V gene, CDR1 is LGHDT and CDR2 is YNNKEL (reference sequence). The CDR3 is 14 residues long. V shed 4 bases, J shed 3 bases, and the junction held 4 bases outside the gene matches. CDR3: CASSPGQGYYEQYF. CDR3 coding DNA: TGTGCCAGCAGCCCGGGACAGGGTTACTACGAGCAGTACTTC.

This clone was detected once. The CDR3 is CASSGGTGQVEQYF. The CDR3 DNA reads TGTGCCAGCAGCGGAGGGACAGGGCAAGTCGAGCAGTACTTC. The rearrangement joins TRBV9 to TRBJ2-7; 9 positions agree with TRBD1. The CDR3 sequence is 14 residues long. V shed 3 bases, J shed 6 bases, and the junction held 7 bases outside the gene matches. CDR1 is SGDLS, CDR2 YYNGEE, per germline.

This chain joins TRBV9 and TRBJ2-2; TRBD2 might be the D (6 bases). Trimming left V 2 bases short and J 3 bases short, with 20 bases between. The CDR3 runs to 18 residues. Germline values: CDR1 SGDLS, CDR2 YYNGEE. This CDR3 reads CASSVQLGTPGDTGELFF. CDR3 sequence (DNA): TGTGCCAGCAGCGTTCAACTCGGGACCCCGGGGGACACCGGGGAGCTGTTTTTT.

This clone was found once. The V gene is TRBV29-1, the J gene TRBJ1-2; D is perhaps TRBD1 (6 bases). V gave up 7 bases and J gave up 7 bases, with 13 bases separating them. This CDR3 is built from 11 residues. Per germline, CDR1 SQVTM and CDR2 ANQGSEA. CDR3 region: CSGGQGGGYTF. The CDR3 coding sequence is TGCAGCGGGGGGCAGGGTGGTGGCTACACCTTC.

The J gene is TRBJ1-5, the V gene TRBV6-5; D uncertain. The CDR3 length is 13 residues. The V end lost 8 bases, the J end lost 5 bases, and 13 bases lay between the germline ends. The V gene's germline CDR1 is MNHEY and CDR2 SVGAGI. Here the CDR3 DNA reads TGTGCCAGCCGTCAACAGCTCGATCAGCCCCAGCATTTT. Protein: CASRQQLDQPQHF.

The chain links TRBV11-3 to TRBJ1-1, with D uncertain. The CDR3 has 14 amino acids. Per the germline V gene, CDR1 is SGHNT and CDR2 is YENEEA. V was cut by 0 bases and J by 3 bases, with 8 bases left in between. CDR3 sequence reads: CASSLEGSDTEAFF. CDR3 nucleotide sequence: TGTGCCAGCAGCTTAGAAGGCAGCGACACTGAAGCTTTCTTT.

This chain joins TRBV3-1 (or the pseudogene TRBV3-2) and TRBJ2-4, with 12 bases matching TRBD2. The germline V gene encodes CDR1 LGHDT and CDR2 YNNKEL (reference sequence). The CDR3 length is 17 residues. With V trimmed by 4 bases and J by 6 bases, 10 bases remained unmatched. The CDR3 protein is CASSLASGRASGNIQYF. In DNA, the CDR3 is TGTGCCAGCAGCCTAGCTAGCGGGAGGGCCTCGGGAAACATTCAGTACTTC.

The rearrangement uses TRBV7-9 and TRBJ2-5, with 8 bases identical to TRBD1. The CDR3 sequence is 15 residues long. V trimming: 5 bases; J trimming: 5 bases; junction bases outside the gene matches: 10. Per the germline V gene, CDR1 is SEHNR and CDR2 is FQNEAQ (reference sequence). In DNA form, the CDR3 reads TGTGCCAGCAGCCCCAGACAGGGGTTTGGGGAGACCCAGTACTTC. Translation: CASSPRQGFGETQYF.

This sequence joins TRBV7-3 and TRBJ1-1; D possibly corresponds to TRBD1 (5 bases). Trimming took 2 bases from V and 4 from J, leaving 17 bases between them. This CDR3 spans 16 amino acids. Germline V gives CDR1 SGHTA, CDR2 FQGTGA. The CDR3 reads CASSLGMRGDGTEAFF. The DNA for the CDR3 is TGTGCCAGCAGCTTAGGGATGCGGGGGGACGGCACTGAAGCTTTCTTT.

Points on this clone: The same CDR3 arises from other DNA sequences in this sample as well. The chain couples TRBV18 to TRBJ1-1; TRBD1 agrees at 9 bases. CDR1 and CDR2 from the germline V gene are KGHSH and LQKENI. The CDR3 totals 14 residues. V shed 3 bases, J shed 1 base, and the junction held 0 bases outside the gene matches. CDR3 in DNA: TGTGCCAGCTCACCGGGACAGGGGAACACTGAAGCTTTCTTT. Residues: CASSPGQGNTEAFF.

CDR3 protein: CASSKPGQGFGEKLFF. The DNA of the CDR3 is TGTGCCAGTAGTAAACCGGGACAGGGATTCGGTGAAAAACTGTTTTTT. The chain links TRBV19 to TRBJ1-4; TRBD1 agrees at 9 bases. The germline gives CDR1 LNHDA, CDR2 SQIVND (reference sequence). The CDR3 consists of 16 residues. V trimming: 4 bases; J trimming: 7 bases; junction bases outside the gene matches: 10.

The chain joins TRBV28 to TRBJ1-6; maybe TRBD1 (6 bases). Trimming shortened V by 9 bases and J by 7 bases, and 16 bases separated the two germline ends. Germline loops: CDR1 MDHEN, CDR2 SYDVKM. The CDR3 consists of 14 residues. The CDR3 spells CASRNNRVNSPLHF. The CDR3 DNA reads TGTGCCAGTAGAAACAACAGGGTAAATTCACCCCTCCACTTT.